This T cell receptor (beta chain) is drawn from a study of blood T cell repertoires in COVID-19. Study-level information: Material from acute and convalescent COVID-19 was sourced from the United States, Italy and Spain. The analysed material was cDNA or gDNA that came from T cells, B-cell-depleted T cells, or PBMCs.

Unmatched junction bases numbered 8, after V lost 3 bases and J lost 5 bases. This CDR3 contains 16 residues. Looked up from germline, CDR1 is KGHSH and CDR2 is LQKENI. Per the original data handling: The assay estimated nucleated cells by amplifying reference gene primers. Data came from immunoSEQ multiplex PCR; TCRdb stores just in-frame clones and leaves some out. The V and J calls and clone size come from that table; D and trimming were worked out from the DNA. The table lists some 11,000 clones, 80% to 90% of them singletons. The chain uses TRBV18 and TRBJ2-5; TRBD2 aligns across 11 bases. The sequenced sample consisted of peripheral blood. The receptor was derived from a woman in her sixties or seventies with acute or convalescent COVID-19. Here the CDR3 reads CASSPSIAGGRETQYF. DNA of the CDR3: TGTGCCAGCTCACCCTCCATAGCGGGGGGGCGTGAGACCCAGTACTTC.